The T cell receptor beta chain described here comes from a study of blood T cell repertoires in COVID-19. About the research overall: Samples of COVID-19 (acute and convalescent) were obtained from the United States, Italy and Spain.

This CDR3 comprises 14 residues. V was clipped by 1 base and J by 12 bases; unmatched bases: 8. The germline gives CDR1 SGDLS, CDR2 YYNGEE. Authors' data handling: Amplification from reference gene primers served as the basis for estimated nucleated cell counts. Here immunoSEQ multiplex PCR was the method, and the copy in TCRdb shows in-frame clones only, minus some. V, J and clone size reflect that table, while D and trimming were determined from the DNA. The sample holds about 98,000 clones; more than 85% are singletons and the top ten take about 4%. The genes are TRBV9 and TRBJ2-7; 12 nucleotides align to TRBD1. Specimen: peripheral blood. This sequence was found in a man younger than 35 with acute or convalescent COVID-19. The CDR3 loop reads CASSVRGQGAQLYF. The CDR3 DNA reads TGTGCCAGCAGCGTAAGGGGACAGGGGGCACAGCTGTACTTC.